These 32 T cell receptor beta chains were all obtained from the same sample, sequenced in a study of low-dose radiotherapy and immunotherapy resistance in tumors. TRAV and TRBV primers primed cDNA for both TCRalpha and TCRbeta. For amplifying TCRs, the PCR ran for around 20 cycles with Phusion, which was used together with a constant-region primer and the adapter on the V primers. From the reads, TCRdb called clonotypes with MiXCR, one entry per CDR3 protein. This table holds 5,900 or so distinct CDR3 sequences, roughly 80% found once. The source of these receptors is a human donor with advanced metastatic prostate, ovarian, gallbladder or colorectal cancer (not recorded which). This table probably holds off-target reads from a library built for another chain.

The gene calls are TRBV5-4 and TRBJ2-5, with 10 bases aligning to TRBD2. CDR3 length equals 16 residues. Germline CDR1 and CDR2: SGHNT and YYREEE (reference sequence). Losses at the gene ends were 5 bases for V and 5 bases for J; bases not matched to a gene: 12. The CDR3 nucleotides read TGTGCCAGCAGTACTTTCCCGAGCGGGGGGGCGGAGACCCAGTACTTC. As protein: CASSTFPSGGAETQYF.

The gene calls are TRBV28 and TRBJ2-5, with 7 bases matching TRBD2. CDR1 MDHEN and CDR2 SYDVKM come from the germline V gene. V lost 3 bases, J lost 3 bases, and 1 base stayed unmatched. The CDR3 is 13 amino acids. CDR3 protein: CASSFRGEETQYF. The CDR3 region has the DNA TGTGCCAGCAGTTTTCGGGGGGAAGAGACCCAGTACTTC.

This rearrangement joins TRBV5-4 to TRBJ1-1, with unresolved D. The germline CDR1 and CDR2 sequences are SGHNT and YYREEE (reference sequence). The CDR3 sequence is 14 residues long. Deletions cut 0 bases from V and 1 base from J, with 7 bases between. The CDR3 spells CASSLVHQNTEAFF. CDR3 DNA sequence: TGTGCCAGCAGCTTGGTCCACCAGAACACTGAAGCTTTCTTT.

The chain couples TRBV20-1 to TRBJ2-5, with TRBD2 matching over 14 bases. The CDR3 extends over 18 amino acids. Trimming at V came to 4 bases and at J to 4 bases, leaving 14 bases not matched to a gene. CDR1 and CDR2 from the germline V gene are DFQATT and SNEGSKA (reference sequence). CDR3 bases: TGCAGTGCTACCAAAAGGGAGACTAGCGGGAGGGCCAGAGAGACCCAGTACTTC. Its translation is CSATKRETSGRARETQYF.

V usage is TRBV7-2 and J usage is TRBJ2-5; D possibly corresponds to TRBD2 (5 bases). V was cut by 2 bases and J by 2 bases, with 12 bases left in between. Per the germline V gene, CDR1 is SGHTA and CDR2 is FQGNSA. The CDR3 runs to 15 residues. The CDR3 sequence: CASSLTGMWQETQYF. The CDR3 DNA is TGTGCCAGCAGCTTAACCGGGATGTGGCAAGAGACCCAGTACTTC.

V and J are TRBV4-1 and TRBJ2-3; either TRBD1 or TRBD2 may fit D (6 bases each). The CDR3 is 16 amino acids. V was trimmed by 5 bases and J by 0 bases, leaving 15 bases between them. Germline-derived CDR1 and CDR2 are MGHRA and YSYEKL. The CDR3 region is CASSFVRGPSTDTQYF. CDR3 nucleotide sequence: TGCGCCAGCAGCTTCGTCCGGGGGCCTAGCACAGATACGCAGTATTTT.

V is TRBV7-2 and J is TRBJ2-5; the D gene is possibly TRBD1 (5 bases). Per germline, CDR1 SGHTA and CDR2 FQGNSA. The CDR3 is made up of 15 amino acids. The V gene lost 0 bases and the J gene lost 2 bases, with 10 bases spanning the gap. CDR3 nucleotides: TGTGCCAGCAGCTTAGCGACAGCCCGGCAAGAGACCCAGTACTTC. It encodes CASSLATARQETQYF.

This clonotype was counted once. The chain combines TRBV18 with TRBJ2-7; 8 bases align to TRBD2. The CDR3 consists of 14 residues. J was trimmed by 3 bases and V by 5 bases; bases with no gene match: 6. In germline, CDR1 is KGHSH, CDR2 LQKENI. The CDR3 DNA is TGTGCCAGCTCAGAGCCGACTAGCGTCTACGAGCAGTACTTC. Residues: CASSEPTSVYEQYF.

Only one count was recorded for this clonotype. V is TRBV6-6 and J is TRBJ2-1; 9 bases map to TRBD2. Unmatched junction bases numbered 8, after V lost 2 bases and J lost 0 bases. The V gene's germline CDR1 is MNHNY and CDR2 SVGAGI (reference sequence). The CDR3 runs to 18 residues. The CDR3 region has the DNA TGTGCCAGCAGTTACCGCCGCTCGCGGGAGGGCTCCTACAATGAGCAGTTCTTC. It is translated as CASSYRRSREGSYNEQFF.

This chain's CDR3 is CASSFGGTSTDTQYF. CDR3 nucleotide sequence: TGTGCCAGCAGCTTCGGGGGGACTAGCACAGATACGCAGTATTTT. The chain combines TRBV9 with TRBJ2-3; TRBD2 matches at 7 bases. The germline V gene encodes CDR1 SGDLS and CDR2 YYNGEE. The V segment lost 4 bases and the J segment 0 bases; nucleotides outside the gene matches: 5. The CDR3 has 15 residues.

This chain joins TRBV5-4 and TRBJ2-1; 14 bases fit TRBD2. The germline V gene encodes CDR1 SGHNT and CDR2 YYREEE (reference sequence). The CDR3 length is 15 residues. The trim removed 0 bases at V and 10 bases at J, leaving 3 bases unmatched. As DNA, the CDR3 is TGTGCCAGCAGCTTGGGACTAGCGGGAGGGGCCGAGCAGTTCTTC. Protein product: CASSLGLAGGAEQFF.

V usage is TRBV6-5 and J usage is TRBJ2-1; D not resolved. The CDR3 loop spans 11 amino acids. The germline CDR1 and CDR2 sequences are MNHEY and SVGAGI. The ends were cut back, 6 bases at V and 10 bases at J, with 10 bases in the middle. The CDR3 here is CASRVQREQFF. CDR3 nucleotides: TGTGCCAGCAGAGTACAGCGAGAGCAGTTCTTC.

V usage is TRBV24-1 and J usage is TRBJ2-7; TRBD1 agrees at 9 bases. This CDR3 is 13 amino acids long. The J segment lost 7 bases and the V segment lost 9 bases, leaving 9 bases of the junction unmatched. CDR1 KGHDR and CDR2 SFDVKD come from the germline V gene. CDR3: CATAGTGIGEQYF. CDR3 DNA: TGTGCCACCGCCGGGACAGGGATAGGAGAGCAGTACTTC.

The chain carries TRBV7-8 and TRBJ2-6, with 8 bases matching TRBD2. Trimming removed 7 bases from V and 1 base from J; junction bases left unmatched: 9. Germline V CDR1 and CDR2: SGHVS, FQNEAQ. This CDR3 has 17 amino acids. For the CDR3, the DNA is TGTGCCAGCAAGCAGCGGGAGTTTGTTTCTGGGGCCAACGTCCTGACTTTC. Protein product: CASKQREFVSGANVLTF.

The sample holds a few counts of this clonotype. The CDR3 nucleotides read TGTGCCTGGAGTCTTGGGGCCAACGTCCTGACTTTC. This sequence encodes CAWSLGANVLTF. This sequence joins TRBV30 and TRBJ2-6; D uncertain. The germline V and J ends were trimmed by 2 bases and 3 bases, with 2 bases remaining between them. In germline, CDR1 is GTSNPN, CDR2 SVGIG (reference sequence). CDR3 size: 12 residues.

The J gene is TRBJ1-1, the V gene TRBV5-8, with D unresolved. Trimming pared 0 bases from V and 1 base from J, leaving 7 bases between. Germline CDR1 reads SGHTS; CDR2 reads YDEGEE. CDR3 size: 14 residues. The CDR3 bases are TGTGCCAGCAGCTTGGGGGCGGCGAACACTGAAGCTTTCTTT. This translates into CASSLGAANTEAFF.

This clonotype was found a few times. The V gene is TRBV2, the J gene TRBJ2-3, with D unresolved. Germline lookup yields CDR1 SNHLY and CDR2 FYNNEI. The CDR3 has 13 amino acids. V shed 2 bases and J shed 4 bases, with 7 bases lying between them. CDR3 residues: CASSERVADTQYF. In DNA form, the CDR3 reads TGTGCCAGCAGTGAACGGGTGGCAGATACGCAGTATTTT.

The CDR3 sequence: CASSDPGNTEAFF. Written as DNA, the CDR3 is TGTGCCAGCAGTGACCCAGGGAACACTGAAGCTTTCTTT. The chain joins TRBV28 to TRBJ1-1; D unresolved. Between the trimmed V and J ends, which lost 5 bases and 1 base, there was a span of 8 bases. The CDR3 length is 13 residues. Germline V gene lookup returns CDR1 MDHEN and CDR2 SYDVKM. The whole variable domain, filled in from reference TRBV28 and TRBJ1-1, reads DVKVTQSSRYLVKRTGEKVFLECVQDMDHENMFWYRQDPGLGLRLIYFSYDVKMKEKGDIPEGYSVSREKKERFSLILESASTNQTSMYLCASSDPGNTEAFFGQGTRLTVV.

V gene TRBV2 combines with J gene TRBJ2-5; 10 positions agree with TRBD2. Germline CDR1 is SNHLY and CDR2 is FYNNEI. The CDR3 totals 14 residues. After removal of 8 bases from V and 4 bases from J, the junction contained 7 bases not matched to a gene. CDR3 amino acids: CASGGRTSGETQYF. In DNA, the CDR3 is TGTGCCAGCGGGGGCAGGACTAGCGGAGAGACCCAGTACTTC. The variable domain in full, with the rest retrieved from reference TRBV2 and TRBJ2-5, is EPEVTQTPSHQVTQMGQEVILRCVPISNHLYFYWYRQILGQKVEFLVSFYNNEISEKSEIFDDQFSVERPDGSNFTLKIRSTKLEDSAMYFCASGGRTSGETQYFGPGTRLLVL.

V usage is TRBV6-5 and J usage is TRBJ2-1, with D possibly matching TRBD1 (6 bases). V dropped 6 bases and J dropped 2 bases, with 11 bases sitting between them. The CDR3 has 14 residues. CDR1 and CDR2 (germline): MNHEY, SVGAGI. In DNA form, the CDR3 reads TGTGCCAGCAGGGGTGGGGGCCCCTACAATGAGCAGTTCTTC. Amino acid sequence: CASRGGGPYNEQFF.

V gene TRBV6-1 combines with J gene TRBJ2-2; 15 bases agree with TRBD2. CDR3 size: 17 residues. The germline V gene has CDR1 MNHNS and CDR2 SASEGT. Trimming at V came to 6 bases and at J to 5 bases, leaving 7 bases not matched to a gene. The CDR3 sequence: CASSGLAGGPWTGELFF. CDR3 in DNA: TGTGCCAGCAGCGGACTAGCGGGAGGGCCCTGGACCGGGGAGCTGTTTTTT.

The chain is built from TRBV12-3 or TRBV12-4 and TRBJ1-1, with D uncertain. The CDR3 extends over 10 amino acids. Trimming removed 3 bases from V and 8 bases from J, with 4 bases in between. CDR3 nucleotide sequence: TGTGCCAGCAGTTTGGCGGAAGCTTTCTTT. This translates into CASSLAEAFF.

The chain has TRBV28 and TRBJ1-4; a weak D match, TRBD1 (6 bases). The germline V gene has CDR1 MDHEN and CDR2 SYDVKM. Trimming removed 11 bases from V and 10 bases from J, with 14 bases in between. The CDR3 consists of 11 residues. Here the CDR3 reads CAAGGAGKLFF. The CDR3 bases are TGTGCCGCGGGGGGCGCTGGAAAACTGTTTTTT.

The chain couples TRBV11-2 to TRBJ2-7; tentative D call: TRBD2 (5 bases). The CDR3 runs 12 residues. CDR1 and CDR2 (germline): SGHAT, FQNNGV. The V and J ends lost 8 bases and 4 bases respectively, with 12 bases between them. Written as DNA, the CDR3 is TGTGCCAGCGCCCACGGGGAGTACGAGCAGTACTTC. Amino acid sequence: CASAHGEYEQYF. Combining the CDR3 with reference TRBV11-2 and TRBJ2-7 gives the whole variable domain EAGVAQSPRYKIIEKRQSVAFWCNPISGHATLYWYQQILGQGPKLLIQFQNNGVVDDSQLPKDRFSAERLKGVDSTLKIQPAKLEDSAVYLCASAHGEYEQYFGPGTRLTVT.

This sequence joins TRBV23-1 and TRBJ2-2; 8 nucleotides line up with TRBD1. TRBV23-1 is flagged as an ORF with uncertain function. The CDR3 has 17 residues. Losses at the gene ends were 2 bases for V and 5 bases for J; bases not matched to a gene: 10. CDR3: CASSQAVTGDITGELFF. CDR3 sequence (DNA): TGCGCCAGCAGTCAAGCAGTGACAGGGGATATAACCGGGGAGCTGTTTTTT.

This chain connects TRBV19 to TRBJ2-7, with 14 bases matching TRBD2. The ends lost 7 bases at V and 5 bases at J; junction bases unmatched: 10. The CDR3 has 16 residues. Germline CDR1 reads LNHDA; CDR2 reads SQIVND (reference sequence). The CDR3 protein is CASNSGTSGSPNEQYF. For the CDR3, the DNA is TGTGCCAGTAATTCCGGGACTAGCGGGAGTCCCAACGAGCAGTACTTC. Based on the CDR3 plus reference TRBV19 and TRBJ2-7, the full variable domain is DGGITQSPKYLFRKEGQNVTLSCEQNLNHDAMYWYRQDPGQGLRLIYYSQIVNDFQKGDIAEGYSVSREKKESFPLTVTSAQKNPTAFYLCASNSGTSGSPNEQYFGPGTRLTVT.

The chain employs TRBV7-9 and TRBJ2-7, with 9 bases aligning to TRBD1. Germline CDR1 reads SEHNR; CDR2 reads FQNEAQ (reference sequence). The V gene end was trimmed by 6 bases and the J gene end by 6 bases; junction bases not matched to a gene: 6. This CDR3 is 13 amino acids long. CDR3 nucleotide sequence: TGTGCCAGCAGGCCGGGACAGGGAGGCGAGCAGTACTTC. Its translation: CASRPGQGGEQYF.

CDR3 residues: CASSLESGGRATQYF. The CDR3 coding sequence is TGTGCCAGCAGCTTAGAAAGTGGCGGGAGGGCCACCCAGTACTTC. The chain uses TRBV11-2 and TRBJ2-5; TRBD2 aligns across 9 bases. Germline V gene sequence: CDR1 SGHAT, CDR2 FQNNGV. Unmatched junction bases numbered 7, after V lost 0 bases and J lost 8 bases. The length of the CDR3 is 15 residues.

This chain connects TRBV28 to TRBJ1-2; TRBD1 matches 10 bases. The CDR3 length is 16 residues. J gave up 6 bases and V 1 base, and 8 bases lay outside the gene matches. The germline V gene has CDR1 MDHEN and CDR2 SYDVKM. CDR3 amino acids: CASSLLRDRGLHGYTF. In DNA, the CDR3 is TGTGCCAGCAGTTTATTACGGGACAGGGGACTCCATGGCTACACCTTC.

The chain couples TRBV6-5 to TRBJ2-5; the match to TRBD2 covers 9 bases. The CDR3 contains 14 residues. Per the germline V gene, CDR1 is MNHEY and CDR2 is SVGAGI. Losses at the gene ends were 6 bases for V and 5 bases for J; bases not matched to a gene: 7. The CDR3 DNA reads TGTGCCAGCAGGAAGGGACTAGCCCACGAGACCCAGTACTTC. Translated: CASRKGLAHETQYF.

V and J are TRBV19 and TRBJ2-1, with D perhaps matching TRBD1 (6 bases). The CDR3 spans 16 residues. Germline loops: CDR1 LNHDA, CDR2 SQIVND (reference sequence). Trimming stripped 1 base from V and 6 bases from J, with 16 bases between. The CDR3 protein is CASSIVQGSSSNEQFF. The CDR3 nucleotides are TGTGCCAGTAGTATAGTTCAGGGGTCCTCGTCCAATGAGCAGTTCTTC. The variable domain in full, completed from reference TRBV19 and TRBJ2-1, reads DGGITQSPKYLFRKEGQNVTLSCEQNLNHDAMYWYRQDPGQGLRLIYYSQIVNDFQKGDIAEGYSVSREKKESFPLTVTSAQKNPTAFYLCASSIVQGSSSNEQFFGPGTRLTVL.

This clonotype was detected a few times. The V gene is TRBV7-4, the J gene TRBJ1-5; TRBD1 might be the D (5 bases). Looked up from germline, CDR1 is SGHVT and CDR2 is SQSDAQ. The CDR3 consists of 17 residues. V lost 5 bases to trimming and J lost 3 bases, with 20 bases between them. In DNA, the CDR3 is TGTGCCAGCAGCACCCCGGTGTTGGGGCTTGCCAATCAGCCCCAGCATTTT. This translates into CASSTPVLGLANQPQHF.